The rows below give T cell receptor beta chains drawn from one sample of a study of T-cell reconstitution after alpha-beta-depleted transplantation in children. TCRdb reprocessed the PCR reads with MiXCR, giving one entry per CDR3 protein. The sample has over 400,000 distinct CDR3 sequences; around two fifths are singletons. Specimen: PBMCs, collected before TCRalphabeta/CD19-depleted stem cell transplant. The receptor set was obtained from a girl aged 2 to 9 with aplastic anemia, due to receive a stem cell transplant. Both conserved end residues are part of each CDR3. A D gene is named only where the DNA matches it firmly. Not every row has a clone size; where given, it reads once, few, many or a size class.

V	size	D	J	DNA	CDR3
TRBV10-3	.	TRBD1	TRBJ2-7	TGTGCCATCTGGACAGGGGCAGGCGAGCAGTACTTC	CAIWTGAGEQYF
TRBV12-3/TRBV12-4	many	.	TRBJ2-6	TGTGCCAGCAGCTGGGGTACTGGGGCCAACGTCCTGACTTTC	CASSWGTGANVLTF
TRBV28	.	.	TRBJ2-7	TGTGCCAGCAGTTTTTGGGCCACCGGAGACTACGAGCAGTACTTC	CASSFWATGDYEQYF
TRBV6-2/TRBV6-3	.	.	TRBJ1-2	TGTGCCAGCAGTTACTCGAGACAGGACTATGGCTACACCTTC	CASSYSRQDYGYTF
TRBV20-1	.	TRBD2	TRBJ2-5	TGCAGTGCCCGGACTCGACTAGCGGGAGGGGAGACCCAGTACTTC	CSARTRLAGGETQYF
TRBV20-1	few	TRBD2	TRBJ2-1	TGCAGTTCCGCACATCTTAGCGGGAGCTCCTACAATGAGCAGTTCTTC	CSSAHLSGSSYNEQFF
TRBV6-1	.	.	TRBJ2-7	TGTACCAGCAGCTCGGGCGGGATGACCTCCTACGAGCAGTACTTC	CTSSSGGMTSYEQYF
TRBV12-3/TRBV12-4	.	TRBD2	TRBJ2-7	TGTGCCAGCCAACCCGGCGGGGGATCCTACGAGCAGTACTTC	CASQPGGGSYEQYF
TRBV6-1	.	TRBD1	TRBJ2-3	TGTGCCAGCAGTGACGGACAGGGCGGAACAGATACGCAGTATTTT	CASSDGQGGTDTQYF
TRBV13	.	.	TRBJ2-5	TGTGCCAGCAGCTCAGACAGCAACTTACAAGAGACCCAGTACTTC	CASSSDSNLQETQYF
TRBV12-3/TRBV12-4	.	.	TRBJ1-2	TGTGCCAGCGATACAGGGAACTATGGCTACACCTTC	CASDTGNYGYTF
TRBV12-3/TRBV12-4	.	.	TRBJ1-1	TGTGCCAGCAGTTTAGTCCCACAGGGACTCAACACTGAAGCTTTCTTT	CASSLVPQGLNTEAFF
TRBV20-1	.	.	TRBJ2-3	TGCAGTGCTAGATATGGCGGTTACACAGATACGCAGTATTTT	CSARYGGYTDTQYF
TRBV18	.	.	TRBJ1-1	TGTGCCAGCTCCCGACAGGCCAACACTGAAGCTTTCTTT	CASSRQANTEAFF
TRBV6-5	once	.	TRBJ2-5	TGTGCCAGCAGTTACTCCCCGGGGGGCCCAGAGACCCAGTACTTC	CASSYSPGGPETQYF